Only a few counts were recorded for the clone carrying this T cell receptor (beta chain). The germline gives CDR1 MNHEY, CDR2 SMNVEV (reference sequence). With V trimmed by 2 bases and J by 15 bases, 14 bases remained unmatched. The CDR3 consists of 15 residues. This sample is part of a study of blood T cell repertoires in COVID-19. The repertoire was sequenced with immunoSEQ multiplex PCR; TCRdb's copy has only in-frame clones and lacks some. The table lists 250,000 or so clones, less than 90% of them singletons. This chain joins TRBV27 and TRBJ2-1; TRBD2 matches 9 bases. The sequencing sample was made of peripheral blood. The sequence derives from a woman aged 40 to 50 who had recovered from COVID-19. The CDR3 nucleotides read TGTGCCAGCAGTTTAACCGGCGGGGGGGCTTGGAAATGGTTCTTC. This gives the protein CASSLTGGGAWKWFF.